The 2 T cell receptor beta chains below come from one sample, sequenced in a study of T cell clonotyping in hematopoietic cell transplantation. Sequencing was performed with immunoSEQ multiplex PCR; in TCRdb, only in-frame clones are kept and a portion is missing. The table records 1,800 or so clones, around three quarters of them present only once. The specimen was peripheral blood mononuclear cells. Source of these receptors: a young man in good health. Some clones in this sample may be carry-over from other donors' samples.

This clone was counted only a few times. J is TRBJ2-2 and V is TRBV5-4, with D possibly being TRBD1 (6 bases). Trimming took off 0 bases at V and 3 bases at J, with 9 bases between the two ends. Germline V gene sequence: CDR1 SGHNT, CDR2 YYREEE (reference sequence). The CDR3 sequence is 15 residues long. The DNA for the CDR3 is TGTGCCAGCAGCTTGGATCAGGGGTACACCGGGGAGCTGTTTTTT. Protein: CASSLDQGYTGELFF.

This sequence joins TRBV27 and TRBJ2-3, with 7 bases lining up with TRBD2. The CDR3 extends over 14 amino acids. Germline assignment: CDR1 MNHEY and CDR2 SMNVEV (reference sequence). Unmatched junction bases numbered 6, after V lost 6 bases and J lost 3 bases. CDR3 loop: CASSPGGGTDTQYF. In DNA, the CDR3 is TGTGCCAGCAGCCCCGGCGGGGGAACAGATACGCAGTATTTT.